This T cell receptor (beta chain) was observed in a study of blood T cell repertoires in COVID-19. The repertoire was sequenced with immunoSEQ multiplex PCR; TCRdb's copy has only in-frame clones and lacks some. Among some 290,000 clones listed, around 81% were seen once. V trimming: 5 bases; J trimming: 7 bases; junction bases outside the gene matches: 14. Looked up from germline, CDR1 is LGHDT and CDR2 is YNNKEL (reference sequence). This CDR3 is built from 17 residues. The V and J genes are TRBV3-1 (or the pseudogene TRBV3-2) and TRBJ2-2; 9 nucleotides align to TRBD1. Sequencing was carried out using peripheral blood. The TCR sequence derives from a woman aged 55 to 70 with active or convalescent COVID-19. CDR3 sequence: CASSTPGQGSWGGELFF. CDR3 nucleotides: TGTGCCAGCAGCACACCGGGACAGGGCTCATGGGGCGGGGAGCTGTTTTTT.